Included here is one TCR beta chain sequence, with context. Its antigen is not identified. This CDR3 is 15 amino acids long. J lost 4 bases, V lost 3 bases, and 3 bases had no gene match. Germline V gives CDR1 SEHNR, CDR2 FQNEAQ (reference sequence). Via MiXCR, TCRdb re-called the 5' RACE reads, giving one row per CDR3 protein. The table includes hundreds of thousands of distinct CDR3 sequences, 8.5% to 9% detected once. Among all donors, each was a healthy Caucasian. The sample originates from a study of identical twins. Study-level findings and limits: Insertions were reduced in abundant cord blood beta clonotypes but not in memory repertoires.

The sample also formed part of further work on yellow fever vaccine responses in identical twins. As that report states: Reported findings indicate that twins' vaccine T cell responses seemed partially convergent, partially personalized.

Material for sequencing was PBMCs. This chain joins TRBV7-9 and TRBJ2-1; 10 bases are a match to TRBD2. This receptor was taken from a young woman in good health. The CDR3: CASSFLAGDYNEQFF. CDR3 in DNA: TGTGCCAGCAGCTTCCTAGCGGGAGATTACAATGAGCAGTTCTTC.